Included here is one TCR beta chain sequence, with context. This entry comes from a study of B cell selection in AIRE deficiency. Conventional CD4 T cells were sorted as CD4+CD127+ cells. Unrelated healthy donors provided the controls. J lost 1 base, V lost 6 bases, and 7 bases had no gene match. Germline CDR1 is SEHNR and CDR2 is FQNEAQ (reference sequence). This CDR3 spans 16 amino acids. The repertoire was sequenced with immunoSEQ multiplex PCR; TCRdb's copy has only in-frame clones and lacks some. The sample carries approximately 24,000 clones, 96% recorded once. The chain combines TRBV7-9 with TRBJ1-3; 9 bases fit TRBD1. The sequenced material came from CD4+CD127+ conventional T cells sorted from PBMCs. The receptor was isolated from a human donor in good health. This chain's CDR3 is CASRPTGGESGNTIYF. CDR3 coding DNA: TGTGCCAGCAGGCCCACAGGGGGCGAATCTGGAAACACCATATATTTT.